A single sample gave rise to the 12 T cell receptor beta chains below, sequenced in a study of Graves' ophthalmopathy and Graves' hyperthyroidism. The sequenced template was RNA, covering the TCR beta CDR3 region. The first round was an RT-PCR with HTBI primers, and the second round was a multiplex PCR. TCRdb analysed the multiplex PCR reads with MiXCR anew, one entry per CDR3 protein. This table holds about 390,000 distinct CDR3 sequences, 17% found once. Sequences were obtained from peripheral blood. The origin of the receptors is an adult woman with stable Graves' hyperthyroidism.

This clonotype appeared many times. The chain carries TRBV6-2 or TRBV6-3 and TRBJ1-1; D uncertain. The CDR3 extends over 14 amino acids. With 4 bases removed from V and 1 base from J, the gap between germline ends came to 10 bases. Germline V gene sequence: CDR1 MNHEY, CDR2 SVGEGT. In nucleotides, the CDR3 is TGTGCCAGCAGTTTACTTAGGCCGAACACTGAAGCTTTCTTT. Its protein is CASSLLRPNTEAFF.

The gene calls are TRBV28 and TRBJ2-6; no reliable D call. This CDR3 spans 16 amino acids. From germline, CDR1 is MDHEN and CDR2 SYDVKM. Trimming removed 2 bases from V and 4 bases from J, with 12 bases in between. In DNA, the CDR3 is TGTGCCAGCAGTTTACCAGGATCGGCGGGGGCCAACGTCCTGACTTTC. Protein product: CASSLPGSAGANVLTF.

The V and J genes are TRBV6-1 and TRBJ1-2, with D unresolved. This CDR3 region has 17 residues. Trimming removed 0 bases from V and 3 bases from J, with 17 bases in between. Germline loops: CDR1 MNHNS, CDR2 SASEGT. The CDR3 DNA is TGTGCCAGCAGTGAAGCGGGGAGGAACAACCCCTACTATGGCTACACCTTC. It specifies CASSEAGRNNPYYGYTF.

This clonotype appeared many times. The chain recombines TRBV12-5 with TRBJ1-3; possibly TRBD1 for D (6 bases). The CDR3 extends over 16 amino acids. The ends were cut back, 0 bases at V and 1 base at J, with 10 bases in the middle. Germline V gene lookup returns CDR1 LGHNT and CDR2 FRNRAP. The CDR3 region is CASGLVLGQSGNTIYF. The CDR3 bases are TGTGCTAGTGGTTTGGTACTCGGACAGTCTGGAAACACCATATATTTT. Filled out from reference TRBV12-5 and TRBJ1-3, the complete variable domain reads DARVTQTPRHKVTEMGQEVTMRCQPILGHNTVFWYRQTMMQGLELLAYFRNRAPLDDSGMPKDRFSAEMPDATLATLKIQPSEPRDSAVYFCASGLVLGQSGNTIYFGEGSWLTVV.

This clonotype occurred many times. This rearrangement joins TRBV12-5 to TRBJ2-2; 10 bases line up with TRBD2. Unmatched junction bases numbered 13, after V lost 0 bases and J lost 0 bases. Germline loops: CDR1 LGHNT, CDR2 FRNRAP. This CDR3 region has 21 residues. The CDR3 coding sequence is TGTGCTAGTGGTTTGGTGACCGGGACTAGCGCAGAAAACGCGAACACCGGGGAGCTGTTTTTT. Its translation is CASGLVTGTSAENANTGELFF.

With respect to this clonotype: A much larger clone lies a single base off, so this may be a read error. The DNA of the CDR3 is TGTGCCTGGAGTGCACTTGGCAGTGTGGGCAATCAGCCCCAGCATTTT. Its protein product is CAWSALGSVGNQPQHF. This sequence joins TRBV30 and TRBJ1-5; D unclear. This CDR3 has 16 amino acids. Trimming stripped 1 base from V and 2 bases from J, with 15 bases between. The germline V gene encodes CDR1 GTSNPN and CDR2 SVGIG (reference sequence).

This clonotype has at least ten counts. In DNA, the CDR3 is TGTGCCAGCAGTTTCTTCGCGTCTGGTGAGCAGTACTTC. Its protein product is CASSFFASGEQYF. This chain uses TRBV28 with TRBJ2-7; D gene uncertain. Trimming took off 3 bases at V and 7 bases at J, with 13 bases between the two ends. Germline V gene sequence: CDR1 MDHEN, CDR2 SYDVKM. The CDR3 spans 13 residues.

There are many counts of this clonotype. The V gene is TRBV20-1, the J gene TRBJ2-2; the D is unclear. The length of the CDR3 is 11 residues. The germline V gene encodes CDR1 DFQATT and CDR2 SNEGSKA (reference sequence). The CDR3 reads CSPANTGELFF. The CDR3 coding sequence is TGCAGCCCCGCGAACACCGGGGAGCTGTTTTTT.

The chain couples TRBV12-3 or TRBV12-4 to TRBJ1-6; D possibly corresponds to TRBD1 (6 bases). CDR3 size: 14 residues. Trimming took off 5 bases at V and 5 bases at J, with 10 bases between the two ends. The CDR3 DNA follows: TGTGCCAGCAGTGGGGGCAGAAATAATTCACCCCTCCACTTT. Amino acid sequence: CASSGGRNNSPLHF.

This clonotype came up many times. The CDR3 bases are TGTGCCATCAGTGACGGACAGGGAGAGACCCAGTACTTC. It yields the protein CAISDGQGETQYF. The V gene is TRBV10-3, the J gene TRBJ2-5; 8 nucleotides agree with TRBD1. J gave up 4 bases and V 3 bases, and 1 base lay outside the gene matches. This CDR3 spans 13 amino acids. CDR1 is ENHRY, CDR2 SYGVKD, per germline.

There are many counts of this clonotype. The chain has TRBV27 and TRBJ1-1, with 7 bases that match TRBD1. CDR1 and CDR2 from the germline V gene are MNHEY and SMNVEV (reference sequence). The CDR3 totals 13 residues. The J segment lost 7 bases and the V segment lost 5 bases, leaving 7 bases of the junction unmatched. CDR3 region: CASSLTGLNEAFF. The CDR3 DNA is TGTGCCAGCAGTCTGACAGGGTTAAATGAAGCTTTCTTT.

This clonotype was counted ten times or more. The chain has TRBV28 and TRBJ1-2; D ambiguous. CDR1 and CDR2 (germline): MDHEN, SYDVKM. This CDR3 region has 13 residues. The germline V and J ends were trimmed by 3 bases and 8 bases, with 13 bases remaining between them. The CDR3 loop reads CASSFSGTGGYTF. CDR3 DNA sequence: TGTGCCAGCAGTTTCAGCGGAACGGGGGGCTACACCTTC.